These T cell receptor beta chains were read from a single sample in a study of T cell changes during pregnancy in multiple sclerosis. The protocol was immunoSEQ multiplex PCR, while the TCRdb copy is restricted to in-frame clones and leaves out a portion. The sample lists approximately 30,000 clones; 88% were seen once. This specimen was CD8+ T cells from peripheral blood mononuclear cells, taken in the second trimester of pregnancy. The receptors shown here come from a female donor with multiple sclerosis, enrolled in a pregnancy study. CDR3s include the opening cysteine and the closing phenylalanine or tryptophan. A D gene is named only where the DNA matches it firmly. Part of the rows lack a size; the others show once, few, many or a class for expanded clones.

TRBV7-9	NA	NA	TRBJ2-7	TGTGCCAGCAGTTTTGAACAAGGCGGTCACTACGAGCAGTACTTC	CASSFEQGGHYEQYF
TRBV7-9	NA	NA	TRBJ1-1	TGTGCCAGCAGCCCGCAGATGATAATGAACACTGAAGCTTTCTTT	CASSPQMIMNTEAFF
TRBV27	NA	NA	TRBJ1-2	TGTGCCAGCAGGGTACAGGGAGCCCTCCCCTACTATGGCTACACCTTC	CASRVQGALPYYGYTF
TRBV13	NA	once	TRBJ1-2	TGTGCCAGCAGCCCCGCCGATGGATACGGGGGCTACACCTTC	CASSPADGYGGYTF
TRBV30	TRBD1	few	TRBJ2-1	TGTGCCTGGGGGGGACAGAATTTCAATGAGCAGTTCTTC	CAWGGQNFNEQFF
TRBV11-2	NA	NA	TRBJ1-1	TGTGCCAGCAGCCTCCTCACTGAAGCTTTCTTT	CASSLLTEAFF
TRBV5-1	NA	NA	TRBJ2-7	TGCGCCAGCAGCTTGTGGGCCCCCTCGTACGAGCAGTACTTC	CASSLWAPSYEQYF
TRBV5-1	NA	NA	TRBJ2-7	TGCGCCAGCAGCTTGAGGCAGGGGTCCTCCCGGGAGCAGTACTTC	CASSLRQGSSREQYF
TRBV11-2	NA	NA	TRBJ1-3	TGTGCCAGCAGCTTAGTACGGGGGGCTCTTTCTGGAAACACCATATATTTT	CASSLVRGALSGNTIYF
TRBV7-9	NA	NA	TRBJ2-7	TGTGCCAGCAGCTTAGCGATGACAGCCTACGAGCAGTACTTC	CASSLAMTAYEQYF
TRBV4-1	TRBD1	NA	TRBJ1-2	TGCGCCAGCAGCCGAGGGGGGACAGGGGGCACTCGCTACACCTTC	CASSRGGTGGTRYTF
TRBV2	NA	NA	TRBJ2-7	TGTGCCAGCTCCCGGGGGACCTACGAGCAGTACTTC	CASSRGTYEQYF
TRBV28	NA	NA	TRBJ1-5	TGTGCCAGCAGTAGACAGGCGCGCCGAGCCCAGCATTTT	CASSRQARRAQHF
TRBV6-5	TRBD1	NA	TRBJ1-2	TGTGCCAGCAGTTACGGACAGGGGGCGGTGAATGGCTACACCTTC	CASSYGQGAVNGYTF
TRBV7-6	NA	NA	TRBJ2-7	TGTGCCAGCAGCTTAGGGGCCGGATCCTACGAGCAGTACTTC	CASSLGAGSYEQYF
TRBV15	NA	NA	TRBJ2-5	TGTGCCACCAGCAGAGGGGAAACAGGCGGGGTAGAGACCCAGTACTTC	CATSRGETGGVETQYF
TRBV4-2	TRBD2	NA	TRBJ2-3	TGTGCCAGCAGCCAAGATCGCGGGGGGGCCACAGATACGCAGTATTTT	CASSQDRGGATDTQYF
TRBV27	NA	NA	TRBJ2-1	TGTGCCAGCAGTTTATCATGGCTTAATGAGCAGTTCTTC	CASSLSWLNEQFF
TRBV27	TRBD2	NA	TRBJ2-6	TGTGCCAGCAGTCCCCGGGGGGGAGGGGCCAACGTCCTGACTTTC	CASSPRGGGANVLTF
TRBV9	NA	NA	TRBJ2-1	TGTGCCAGCAATAAGCCGGGGGTTAACAATGAGCAGTTCTTC	CASNKPGVNNEQFF
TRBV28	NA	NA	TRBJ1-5	TGTGCCAGCAGTTCCGACAGATACAATCAGCCCCAGCATTTT	CASSSDRYNQPQHF
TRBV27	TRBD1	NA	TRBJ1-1	TGTGCCAGCAGTACTACAGGGGGCGACACTGAAGCTTTCTTT	CASSTTGGDTEAFF
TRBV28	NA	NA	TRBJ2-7	TGTGCCAGCAGTCCTGTCAACTACAGGGTTTACGAGCAGTACTTC	CASSPVNYRVYEQYF
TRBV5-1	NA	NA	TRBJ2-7	TGCGCCAGCAAGGGGACTTACGAGCAGTACTTC	CASKGTYEQYF
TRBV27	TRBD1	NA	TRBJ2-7	TGTGCCAGCAGTGTTGGGGCAGGGGGATACGAGCAGTACTTC	CASSVGAGGYEQYF
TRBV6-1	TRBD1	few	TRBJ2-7	TGTGCCAGCGAGACAGGGGAAGCCTACGAGCAGTACTTC	CASETGEAYEQYF
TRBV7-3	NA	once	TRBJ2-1	TGTGCCAGCAGCATAGGGGCAGGGAGGAATGAGCAGTTCTTC	CASSIGAGRNEQFF
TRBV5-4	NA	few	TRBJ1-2	TGTGCCAGCAGCGACCGGGACATTGTCTATGGCTACACCTTC	CASSDRDIVYGYTF
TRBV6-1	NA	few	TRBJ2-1	TGTGCCAGCAGTGAAACCCAGACACCGCCCAATGAGCAGTTCTTC	CASSETQTPPNEQFF
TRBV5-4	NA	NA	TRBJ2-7	TGTGCCAGCAGCTTCGGAACAGGCATGCAGTACTTC	CASSFGTGMQYF
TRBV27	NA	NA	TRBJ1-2	TGTGCCAGCAGTTTAGGGGCTAATACTAACTATGGCTACACCTTC	CASSLGANTNYGYTF
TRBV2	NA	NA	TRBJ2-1	TGTGCCAGCAGTGACTGGACTAATGAGCAGTTCTTC	CASSDWTNEQFF
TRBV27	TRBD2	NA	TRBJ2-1	TGTGCCAGCAGCCCTTCGGGCGGGGGGATCTTCTATGAGCAGTTCTTC	CASSPSGGGIFYEQFF
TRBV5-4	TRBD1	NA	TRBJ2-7	TGTGCCAGCAGCTTGCCAGGGGGCGACGAGCAGTACTTC	CASSLPGGDEQYF
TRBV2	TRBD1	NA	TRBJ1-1	TGTGCCACCACGAACCCCGGGACAGGGAACACTGAAGCTTTCTTT	CATTNPGTGNTEAFF
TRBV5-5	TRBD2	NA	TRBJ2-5	TGTGCCAGCAGCTTGAGGGCTAGCGGGAGGGCGGGGGAGACCCAGTACTTC	CASSLRASGRAGETQYF
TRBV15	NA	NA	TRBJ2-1	TGTGCCACCAGCAGAGATGACAGTAGGGATGAGCAGTTCTTC	CATSRDDSRDEQFF
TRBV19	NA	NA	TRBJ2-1	TGTGCCAGTAGTATAGTCCCAGGGGACTACAATGAGCAGTTCTTC	CASSIVPGDYNEQFF
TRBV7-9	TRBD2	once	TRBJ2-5	TGTGCCAGCAGCGGGGACTACCAAGCGGGTGGGACCCAGTACTTC	CASSGDYQAGGTQYF
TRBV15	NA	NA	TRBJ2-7	TGTGCCACCAGCACTGCGCTGTCCGGCTACGAGCAGTACTTC	CATSTALSGYEQYF